This paragraph covers one T cell receptor (beta chain) sequence. Germline assignment: CDR1 MNHNS and CDR2 SASEGT. The CDR3 has 14 amino acids. V gave up 4 bases and J gave up 4 bases; unmatched junction bases: 4. This specimen comes from a study of T cell changes during pregnancy in multiple sclerosis. Some clones are missing from TCRdb's copy, which holds only in-frame ones; the method was immunoSEQ multiplex PCR. The profile shows tens of thousands of clones, over 85% of them singletons. This rearrangement joins TRBV6-1 to TRBJ1-1; 9 nucleotides align to TRBD1. The specimen was peripheral blood, collected before pregnancy. The origin of this receptor is a female donor with multiple sclerosis, enrolled in a pregnancy study. The CDR3 DNA reads as TGTGCCAGCAGTGCGGAGACAGGGGGCACTGAAGCTTTCTTT. Encoded protein: CASSAETGGTEAFF.